This T cell receptor (beta chain) was observed in a study of blood T cell repertoires in COVID-19. Turning to the study itself: Sources were T cells, B-cell-depleted T cells, or PBMCs; the material itself was cDNA or gDNA.

The CDR3 is made up of 15 amino acids. Per the germline V gene, CDR1 is SNHLY and CDR2 is FYNNEI. Between the trimmed V and J ends, which lost 1 base and 5 bases, there was a span of 12 bases. Authors' analysis steps: The authors estimated nucleated cell counts from reference gene primer amplification. Generated by immunoSEQ multiplex PCR, the TCRdb table keeps only in-frame clones and is missing some. The V and J calls and clone size come from that table; D and trimming were worked out from the DNA. The repertoire has 110,000 or so clones, about 90% of them found once; the top ten carry 4.6%. Sequenced material: peripheral blood. The sequence was collected from a woman aged 45-59 years with acute or convalescent COVID-19. The chain joins TRBV2 to TRBJ1-5, with a weak D call TRBD1 (5 bases). The CDR3 coding sequence is TGTGCCAGCAGTGAAGGGACACTATCGGATCAGCCCCAGCATTTT. Protein product: CASSEGTLSDQPQHF. The full variable domain, in which reference TRBV2 and TRBJ1-5 provide the parts outside the CDR3, is EPEVTQTPSHQVTQMGQEVILRCVPISNHLYFYWYRQILGQKVEFLVSFYNNEISEKSEIFDDQFSVERPDGSNFTLKIRSTKLEDSAMYFCASSEGTLSDQPQHFGDGTRLSIL.